This T cell receptor (beta chain) was observed in a study of ipilimumab plus nivolumab after autologous stem cell transplantation. Across the study: The myeloma group: high-risk transplant-naive, or relapse within 3 years after first autologous transplant.

Dosing: nivolumab 3 mg/kg IV, weeks 1, 4, 7, 10, then every two weeks to week 26. Produced via immunoSEQ multiplex PCR; TCRdb's table is partial and in-frame only. The table lists about 43,000 clones, approximately 91% of them singletons. Germline CDR1 LNHDA, CDR2 SQIVND (reference sequence). The V and J ends lost 1 base and 3 bases respectively, with 7 bases between them. This CDR3 is built from 13 residues. The source material was PBMCs, sampled in a trial of ipilimumab plus nivolumab as post-transplant consolidation. This clonotype was sampled from a male donor with multiple myeloma. The V and J genes are TRBV19 and TRBJ2-7; a possible D gene is TRBD1 (5 bases). The DNA of the CDR3 is TGTGCCAGTAGTATAGCAGGGTTCTACGAGCAGTACTTC. It is translated as CASSIAGFYEQYF.